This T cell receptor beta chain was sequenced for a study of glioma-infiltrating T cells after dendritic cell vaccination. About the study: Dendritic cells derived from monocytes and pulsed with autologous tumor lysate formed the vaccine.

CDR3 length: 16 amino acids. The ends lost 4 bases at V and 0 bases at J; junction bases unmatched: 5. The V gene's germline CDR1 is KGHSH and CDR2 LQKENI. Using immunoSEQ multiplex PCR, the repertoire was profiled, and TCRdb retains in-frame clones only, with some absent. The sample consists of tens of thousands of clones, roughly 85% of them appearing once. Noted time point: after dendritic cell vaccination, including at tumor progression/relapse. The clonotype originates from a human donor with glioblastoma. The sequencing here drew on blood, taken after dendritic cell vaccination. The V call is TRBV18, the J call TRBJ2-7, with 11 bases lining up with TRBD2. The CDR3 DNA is TGTGCCAGCTCACTTGGGACTAGCGGCGACTCCTACGAGCAGTACTTC. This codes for CASSLGTSGDSYEQYF.